One sample yielded the 2 T cell receptor beta chains listed below, sequenced in a study of ipilimumab plus nivolumab after autologous stem cell transplantation. The assay was immunoSEQ multiplex PCR, and TCRdb's table has in-frame clones only and misses some. The data contain 20,000 to 25,000 clones, 70% to 85% of them seen just once; the ten biggest clones take up 20%. The sequenced sample was PBMCs, obtained in a trial of ipilimumab plus nivolumab as post-transplant consolidation. These receptors were collected from a male donor with diffuse large B-cell lymphoma.

The chain employs TRBV7-3 and TRBJ2-1; D is uncertain. The CDR3 totals 17 residues. V lost 5 bases to trimming and J lost 3 bases, with 20 bases between them. CDR1 is SGHTA, CDR2 FQGTGA, per germline. The CDR3 DNA follows: TGTGCCAGCAGCCCCACCCGGCCCCAATACGACTACAATGAGCAGTTCTTC. Translating gives CASSPTRPQYDYNEQFF.

This clone was observed a single time. The J gene is TRBJ2-7, the V gene TRBV28; 12 bases are a match to TRBD1. CDR1 MDHEN and CDR2 SYDVKM come from the germline V gene. V trimming: 3 bases; J trimming: 4 bases; junction bases outside the gene matches: 13. The CDR3 totals 18 residues. The CDR3 DNA follows: TGTGCCAGCAGTTTCTCATCACCGGGACAGGGGGCTAATTACGAGCAGTACTTC. Its translation: CASSFSSPGQGANYEQYF.